Below are 21 T cell receptor beta chains sequenced from a single sample in a study of cytomegalovirus exposure and HLA in healthy donors. With 60 Vbeta and 13 Jbeta primers, the PCR was carried out. Assay used: immunoSEQ multiplex PCR; TCRdb lists only in-frame clones, some missing. Found here are about 120,000 clones, more than 65% of them singletons; the top ten hold 3.5% to 4.5%. The sample comprised PBMCs. These receptors were obtained from a man younger than 35 in good health and CMV-seropositive.

This clone showed up just once. The V call is TRBV29-1, the J call TRBJ1-3, with TRBD1 as a possible D gene (6 bases). The ends were cut back, 7 bases at V and 4 bases at J, with 17 bases in the middle. Per the germline V gene, CDR1 is SQVTM and CDR2 is ANQGSEA. The CDR3 has 14 residues. The DNA of the CDR3 is TGCAGCGCCCAAACCGGGACAATCGGAAACACCATATATTTT. Translation: CSAQTGTIGNTIYF.

The chain couples TRBV14 to TRBJ2-7; 10 nucleotides align to TRBD1. Losses at the gene ends were 4 bases for V and 3 bases for J; bases not matched to a gene: 12. Germline V gives CDR1 SGHDN, CDR2 FVKESK. The CDR3 is 17 amino acids. CDR3 sequence reads: CASSPSGQGSLYYEQYF. The CDR3, as DNA: TGTGCCAGCAGCCCTTCGGGACAGGGGTCCCTCTACTACGAGCAGTACTTC.

The CDR3 protein is CASSIERSTGELFF. The DNA for the CDR3 is TGTGCCAGTAGTATAGAACGGAGCACCGGGGAGCTGTTTTTT. The V call is TRBV19, the J call TRBJ2-2, with D unclear. Germline V gives CDR1 LNHDA, CDR2 SQIVND (reference sequence). V was clipped by 0 bases and J by 4 bases, with 6 bases between them. The CDR3 has 14 residues.

For the CDR3, the DNA is TGTGCCTGGAGTGTAGTAGCGGGATGGAACACCGGGGAGCTGTTTTTT. Protein sequence: CAWSVVAGWNTGELFF. V usage is TRBV30 and J usage is TRBJ2-2; 8 nucleotides line up with TRBD2. The J segment lost 1 base and the V segment lost 0 bases, leaving 4 bases of the junction unmatched. Germline CDR1 reads GTSNPN; CDR2 reads SVGIG (reference sequence). CDR3 length: 16 residues.

The chain carries TRBV18 and TRBJ2-7; 10 bases match TRBD2. With V trimmed by 1 base and J by 2 bases, 5 bases remained unmatched. Germline V gives CDR1 KGHSH, CDR2 LQKENI. The CDR3 loop spans 16 amino acids. CDR3 sequence (DNA): TGTGCCAGCTCACCACTTAGCGGGGGGCTTACCTACGAGCAGTACTTC. Translation gives CASSPLSGGLTYEQYF.

Here the CDR3 DNA reads TGTGCCAGCAGCTCAGGGGAACCTGAAGCTTTCTTT. Its translation: CASSSGEPEAFF. This chain links TRBV7-9 with TRBJ1-1, with D tentatively TRBD1 (6 bases). The CDR3 is made up of 12 amino acids. Germline loops: CDR1 SEHNR, CDR2 FQNEAQ (reference sequence). The germline V and J ends were trimmed by 4 bases and 6 bases, with 9 bases remaining between them.

The V call is TRBV6-5, the J call TRBJ1-5, with TRBD1 identical over 8 bases. Germline CDR1 is MNHEY and CDR2 is SVGAGI. The CDR3 loop spans 14 amino acids. The V segment lost 6 bases and the J segment 4 bases; nucleotides outside the gene matches: 5. CDR3 DNA sequence: TGTGCCAGCAGCCGGGACAGGTGGAATCAGCCCCAGCATTTT. Translating it yields CASSRDRWNQPQHF.

The chain employs TRBV30 and TRBJ2-5, with 9 bases fitting TRBD2. The CDR3 covers 15 residues. Trimming at V came to 1 base and at J to 5 bases, leaving 8 bases not matched to a gene. CDR1 is GTSNPN and CDR2 is SVGIG in the germline V gene (reference sequence). The CDR3 nucleotides are TGTGCCTGGAGTGGCGCGGGAGGGTTTCGGGAGACCCAGTACTTC. Residues: CAWSGAGGFRETQYF.

The chain recombines TRBV5-4 with TRBJ2-3; 9 nucleotides align to TRBD2. CDR3 length: 15 amino acids. Germline trimming cut 3 bases from V and 1 base from J; bases unmatched to any gene: 3. CDR1 SGHNT and CDR2 YYREEE come from the germline V gene (reference sequence). Here the CDR3 DNA reads TGTGCCAGCAGCTATCGGACTAGCGGCACAGATACGCAGTATTTT. This encodes CASSYRTSGTDTQYF.

CDR3 sequence (DNA): TGCGCCAGCAGCCAAGTACTGTCACAGAACTATGGCTACACCTTC. It encodes CASSQVLSQNYGYTF. The V and J genes are TRBV4-1 and TRBJ1-2; no clear D. The CDR3 spans 15 residues. From germline, CDR1 is MGHRA and CDR2 YSYEKL. The V end lost 1 base, the J end lost 2 bases, and 11 bases lay between the germline ends.

The chain joins TRBV2 to TRBJ2-2; TRBD2 matches 8 bases. The CDR3 sequence is 16 residues long. Unmatched junction bases numbered 4, after V lost 3 bases and J lost 1 base. Looked up from germline, CDR1 is SNHLY and CDR2 is FYNNEI. The CDR3 region is CASSELGLENTGELFF. The CDR3 nucleotides read TGTGCCAGCAGTGAGTTGGGACTAGAGAACACCGGGGAGCTGTTTTTT. Using reference TRBV2 and TRBJ2-2 for the parts outside the CDR3, the full variable domain is EPEVTQTPSHQVTQMGQEVILRCVPISNHLYFYWYRQILGQKVEFLVSFYNNEISEKSEIFDDQFSVERPDGSNFTLKIRSTKLEDSAMYFCASSELGLENTGELFFGEGSRLTVL.

CDR3 sequence reads: CASSINRGLTGELFF. CDR3 nucleotide sequence: TGCGCCAGCAGCATTAACAGGGGGCTCACCGGGGAGCTGTTTTTT. The chain carries TRBV4-3 and TRBJ2-2; TRBD1 agrees at 9 bases. J gave up 4 bases and V 5 bases, and 5 bases lay outside the gene matches. Germline assignment: CDR1 LGHNA and CDR2 YSLEER. The CDR3 totals 15 residues.

The chain couples TRBV6-1 to TRBJ2-3; tentative D call: TRBD2 (5 bases). Germline lookup yields CDR1 MNHNS and CDR2 SASEGT. Trimming pared 3 bases from V and 6 bases from J, leaving 10 bases between. The CDR3 consists of 13 residues. CDR3 nucleotides: TGTGCCAGCAGTGACCCGAGGGTGGATACGCAGTATTTT. This gives the protein CASSDPRVDTQYF.

The CDR3 sequence is CASSERAPYEQYF. The DNA for the CDR3 is TGTGCCAGCAGTGAGCGGGCTCCCTACGAGCAGTACTTC. V gene TRBV6-1 combines with J gene TRBJ2-7; tentative D call: TRBD2 (5 bases). Germline loops: CDR1 MNHNS, CDR2 SASEGT. The CDR3 is 13 residues long. V was cut by 3 bases and J by 2 bases, with 8 bases left in between.

The chain employs TRBV21-1 and TRBJ1-4; the table's D gene call, TRBD1, was not cross checked with the DNA. TRBV21-1 is classified as a pseudogene. The CDR3 is 22 amino acids. The CDR3 region is CASSKVPGNLQGLPGTNEKLFF. CDR3 DNA sequence: TGTGCCAGCAGCAAAGTCCCAGGGAACCTACAGGGGTTACCGGGCACTAATGAAAAACTGTTTTTT.

V gene TRBV5-6 combines with J gene TRBJ2-7, with TRBD2 matching 11 bases. Germline values: CDR1 SGHDT, CDR2 YYEEEE. The CDR3 loop spans 14 amino acids. The V segment lost 0 bases and the J segment 7 bases; nucleotides outside the gene matches: 3. The chain's CDR3 is CASSLVLAGAEQYF. The CDR3 nucleotides are TGTGCCAGCAGCTTGGTACTAGCGGGGGCGGAGCAGTACTTC.

In its sample, this clone was seen a few times. The chain is built from TRBV11-2 and TRBJ2-5; TRBD1 might be the D (6 bases). The CDR3 spans 14 residues. V gave up 5 bases and J gave up 5 bases, with 15 bases separating them. Germline assignment: CDR1 SGHAT and CDR2 FQNNGV. CDR3 region: CASSPTGGWETQYF. As DNA, the CDR3 is TGTGCCAGCAGCCCGACAGGTGGATGGGAGACCCAGTACTTC.

This chain joins TRBV7-8 and TRBJ2-7; 7 positions agree with TRBD1. V lost 5 bases and J lost 3; bases outside the gene matches: 7. Germline V lookup: CDR1 SGHVS, CDR2 FQNEAQ. This CDR3 comprises 14 residues. In DNA, the CDR3 is TGTGCCAGCAGCCTATGGACAGGTAGCTACGAGCAGTACTTC. It translates to CASSLWTGSYEQYF.

Note on this clone: A junction end diverges from the germline sequence, so it may reflect a read error. The chain uses TRBV7-9 and TRBJ1-2; 7 bases match TRBD1. Germline V lookup: CDR1 SEHNR, CDR2 FQNEAQ (reference sequence). The CDR3 has 12 amino acids. The CDR3 DNA is TGTTCCAGCTTTCGACAGGGTTCTGGCTACACCTTC. Its translation: CSSFRQGSGYTF.

This clone was observed a single time. The gene calls are TRBV2 and TRBJ2-3; 10 bases are a match to TRBD2. V shed 5 bases and J 2 bases; nucleotides not matched to a gene: 4. There are 15 residues in the CDR3. CDR1 is SNHLY, CDR2 FYNNEI, per germline. The CDR3 nucleotides are TGTGCCAGCAGTTCTAGCGGGGGCAACACAGATACGCAGTATTTT. Protein: CASSSSGGNTDTQYF. Supplemented by reference TRBV2 and TRBJ2-3, the full variable domain reads EPEVTQTPSHQVTQMGQEVILRCVPISNHLYFYWYRQILGQKVEFLVSFYNNEISEKSEIFDDQFSVERPDGSNFTLKIRSTKLEDSAMYFCASSSSGGNTDTQYFGPGTRLTVL.

This rearrangement joins TRBV6-1 to TRBJ2-3; D perhaps matches TRBD1 (5 bases). V gave up 8 bases and J gave up 5 bases, with 11 bases separating them. The germline gives CDR1 MNHNS, CDR2 SASEGT. The CDR3 runs to 12 residues. CDR3 nucleotides: TGTGCCAGCTCTGTCAGGGTAGATACGCAGTATTTT. Residues: CASSVRVDTQYF.